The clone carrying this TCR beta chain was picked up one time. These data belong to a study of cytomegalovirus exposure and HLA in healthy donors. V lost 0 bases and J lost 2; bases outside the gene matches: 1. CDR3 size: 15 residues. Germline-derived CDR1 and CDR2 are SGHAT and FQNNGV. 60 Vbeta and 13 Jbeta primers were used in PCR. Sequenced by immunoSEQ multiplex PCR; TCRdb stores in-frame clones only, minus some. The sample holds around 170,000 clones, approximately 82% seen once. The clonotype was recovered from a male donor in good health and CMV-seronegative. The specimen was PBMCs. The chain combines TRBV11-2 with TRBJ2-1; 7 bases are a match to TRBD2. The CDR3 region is CASSLDRGAYNEQFF. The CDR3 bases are TGTGCCAGCAGCTTAGACCGGGGGGCCTACAATGAGCAGTTCTTC.